Sequencing of this T cell receptor beta chain was carried out in a study of blood T cell repertoires in COVID-19. The wider study: Donors in the United States, Italy and Spain gave samples during acute or convalescent COVID-19.

The CDR3 length is 15 residues. V shed 2 bases and J 4 bases; nucleotides not matched to a gene: 6. Germline-derived CDR1 and CDR2 are MNHEY and SVGAGI. TCRdb's copy holds only in-frame clones and misses some; the assay was immunoSEQ multiplex PCR. This table holds more than 250,000 clones, about 90% found once. The sequenced material came from PBMCs or T cells enriched from blood (not recorded which). J is TRBJ2-7 and V is TRBV6-5; 9 bases match TRBD2. This TCR derives from a young woman with acute COVID-19. Written as DNA, the CDR3 is TGTGCCAGCAGTTACCGGCGGGAGGGCCTGTACGAGCAGTACTTC. This sequence encodes CASSYRREGLYEQYF.